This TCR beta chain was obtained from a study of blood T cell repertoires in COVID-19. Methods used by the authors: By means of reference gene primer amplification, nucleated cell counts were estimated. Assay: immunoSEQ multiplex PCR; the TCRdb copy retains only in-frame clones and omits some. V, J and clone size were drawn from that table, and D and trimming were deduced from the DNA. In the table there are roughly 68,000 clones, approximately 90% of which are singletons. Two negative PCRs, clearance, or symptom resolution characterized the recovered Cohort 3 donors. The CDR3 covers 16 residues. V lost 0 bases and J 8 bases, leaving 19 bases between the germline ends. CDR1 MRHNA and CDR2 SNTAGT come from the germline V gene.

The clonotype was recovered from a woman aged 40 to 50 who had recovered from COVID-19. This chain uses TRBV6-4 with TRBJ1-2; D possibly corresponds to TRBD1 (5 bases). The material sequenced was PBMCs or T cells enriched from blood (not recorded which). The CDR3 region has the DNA TGTGCCAGCAGTGACTCCATAGGAGGGGATTATAGAGGCTACACCTTC. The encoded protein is CASSDSIGGDYRGYTF.